One sample yielded the 14 T cell receptor beta chains listed below, sequenced in a study of OX40 agonist ivuxolimab in advanced cancers. Some clones are missing from TCRdb's copy, which holds only in-frame ones; the method was immunoSEQ multiplex PCR. The sample includes roughly 80,000 clones, 90% of them seen just once. This material consisted of CD4+ or CD8+ T cells sorted from blood, taken in a trial of the OX40 agonist ivuxolimab. Receptor source: an adult with an advanced solid tumor such as melanoma, head and neck, liver or kidney cancer.

This chain joins TRBV5-4 and TRBJ1-2; D is unresolved. The V end lost 7 bases, the J end lost 2 bases, and 18 bases lay between the germline ends. The CDR3 sequence is 15 residues long. Germline V gene sequence: CDR1 SGHNT, CDR2 YYREEE (reference sequence). For the CDR3, the DNA is TGTGCCAGCTCAAACGGAAAATCAGGAAACTATGGCTACACCTTC. Translation gives CASSNGKSGNYGYTF.

The chain carries TRBV7-2 and TRBJ2-7; possibly TRBD2 for D (6 bases). There are 15 residues in the CDR3. V was trimmed by 2 bases and J by 2 bases, leaving 13 bases between them. The germline V gene has CDR1 SGHTA and CDR2 FQGNSA. As DNA, the CDR3 is TGTGCCAGCAGCTTATACTCGCGGGGCCCCTACGAGCAGTACTTC. Protein sequence: CASSLYSRGPYEQYF.

This chain joins TRBV6-4 and TRBJ2-3, with D tentatively TRBD1 (5 bases). V lost 2 bases and J lost 6, with 18 bases in between. Germline V CDR1 and CDR2: MRHNA, SNTAGT. The CDR3 is 16 residues long. The CDR3 spells CASSDGFGTGSDTQYF. The CDR3 coding sequence is TGTGCCAGCAGTGACGGGTTTGGAACAGGCTCTGATACGCAGTATTTT.

This chain joins TRBV29-1 and TRBJ2-1, with TRBD2 identical over 8 bases. Germline values: CDR1 SQVTM, CDR2 ANQGSEA. The V and J ends lost 6 bases and 7 bases, in that order; junction bases with no gene match: 14. The CDR3 extends over 15 amino acids. The CDR3 region has the DNA TGCAGCGTGGTTGGACTAGCTCCGGGCCTTAATGAGCAGTTCTTC. It specifies CSVVGLAPGLNEQFF.

V and J are TRBV4-1 and TRBJ2-7; D unresolved. V shed 4 bases and J shed 1 base, with 8 bases lying between them. This CDR3 region has 13 residues. Germline V CDR1 and CDR2: MGHRA, YSYEKL. CDR3 in amino acids: CASSLEPSYEQYF. CDR3 DNA sequence: TGCGCCAGCAGCCTCGAGCCGTCCTACGAGCAGTACTTC.

The V and J genes are TRBV7-9 and TRBJ2-3; 7 positions match TRBD2. CDR1 and CDR2 (germline): SEHNR, FQNEAQ (reference sequence). V gave up 5 bases and J gave up 5 bases; unmatched junction bases: 10. The CDR3 length is 15 residues. The DNA of the CDR3 is TGTGCCAGCAGCGCTTCTCTCGGGAGGAAAGATACGCAGTATTTT. It yields the protein CASSASLGRKDTQYF.

The chain is built from TRBV5-6 and TRBJ2-4; D is uncertain. In germline, CDR1 is SGHDT, CDR2 YYEEEE. The CDR3 runs 15 residues. V shed 1 base and J shed 0 bases, with 8 bases lying between them. CDR3 nucleotide sequence: TGTGCCAGCAGCTTGTGGGCCCTAGCCAAAAACATTCAGTACTTC. Protein: CASSLWALAKNIQYF.

J is TRBJ2-1 and V is TRBV20-1, with D tentatively TRBD2 (6 bases). In germline, CDR1 is DFQATT, CDR2 SNEGSKA (reference sequence). CDR3 size: 11 residues. CDR3 DNA sequence: TGCACCCCGGGAGACTACAATGAGCAGTTCTTC. Amino acid sequence: CTPGDYNEQFF.

The V gene is TRBV7-8, the J gene TRBJ1-5, with D perhaps matching TRBD1 (5 bases). V gave up 5 bases and J gave up 3 bases, with 17 bases separating them. The germline CDR1 and CDR2 sequences are SGHVS and FQNEAQ. CDR3 size: 16 residues. CDR3: CASSPSRVPPNQPQHF. The DNA of the CDR3 is TGTGCCAGCAGCCCTTCCAGGGTTCCCCCCAATCAGCCCCAGCATTTT.

The chain has TRBV7-8 and TRBJ2-7, with 7 bases lining up with TRBD1. This CDR3 spans 14 amino acids. CDR1 is SGHVS, CDR2 FQNEAQ, per germline. J was trimmed by 2 bases and V by 3 bases; bases with no gene match: 4. The CDR3 reads CASSFGQDPYEQYF. Written as DNA, the CDR3 is TGTGCCAGCAGCTTTGGACAGGACCCCTACGAGCAGTACTTC. Full variable domain (outside the CDR3, taken from reference TRBV7-8 and TRBJ2-7): GAGVSQSPRYKVAKRGQDVALRCDPISGHVSLFWYQQALGQGPEFLTYFQNEAQLDKSGLPSDRFFAERPEGSVSTLKIQRTQQEDSAVYLCASSFGQDPYEQYFGPGTRLTVT.

CDR3 in amino acids: CARSLWTPQGFGSYNEQFF. The CDR3 DNA reads TGTGCCAGAAGCTTGTGGACCCCCCAGGGGTTCGGGTCCTACAATGAGCAGTTCTTC. The chain is built from TRBV5-3 and TRBJ2-1; D perhaps matches TRBD1 (6 bases). TRBV5-3 counts as an open reading frame of uncertain function. Trimming left V 1 base short and J 1 base short, with 21 bases between. This CDR3 region has 19 residues.

The chain is built from TRBV4-3 and TRBJ2-1, with D perhaps given as TRBD1 or TRBD2 (6 bases each). The V gene lost 4 bases and the J gene lost 8 bases, with 18 bases spanning the gap. This CDR3 is 15 amino acids long. Germline CDR1 and CDR2: LGHNA and YSLEER. The CDR3 region is CASSPKGGGGDEQFF. The DNA of the CDR3 is TGCGCCAGCAGCCCGAAAGGGGGAGGTGGGGATGAGCAGTTCTTC.

This chain uses TRBV20-1 with TRBJ2-7; no clear D gene. CDR1 is DFQATT, CDR2 SNEGSKA, per germline (reference sequence). The length of the CDR3 is 11 residues. V lost 3 bases, J lost 4 bases, and 7 bases lay in between. The CDR3 DNA follows: TGCAGTGCTAGTAGGAGTTACGAGCAGTACTTC. Amino acid sequence: CSASRSYEQYF.

This clone was seen once. V usage is TRBV2 and J usage is TRBJ1-3; D not certain. V was trimmed by 1 base and J by 0 bases, leaving 7 bases between them. The germline gives CDR1 SNHLY, CDR2 FYNNEI. This CDR3 comprises 15 residues. The CDR3 coding sequence is TGTGCCAGCAGTGAAGACACAGCCTCTGGAAACACCATATATTTT. Its translation is CASSEDTASGNTIYF.